This TCR beta chain was sequenced during a study of T-cell memory formation after mild COVID-19. Study-level points and caveats: There was a balanced CD4/CD8 profile in clones contracting day 15 to 85, and later expanders leaned CD4+. Some SARS-CoV-2-responding clones were already detected in memory before infection.

As regards this clonotype: Its antigen is unidentified.

After 5'RACE with constant-segment primers, TCR alpha and TCR beta cDNA libraries carrying sample barcodes and UMIs were obtained. MiXCR was run by TCRdb on the 5' RACE reads, yielding one entry per CDR3 protein. The sample carries approximately 440,000 distinct CDR3 sequences, 20% recorded once. Germline V gene data show CDR1 as MGHRA and CDR2 as YSYEKL. J gave up 10 bases and V 0 bases, and 6 bases lay outside the gene matches. CDR3 length: 15 residues. The rearrangement uses TRBV4-1 and TRBJ2-1; TRBD2 aligns across 10 bases. Specimen: PBMCs or a T cell subset sorted from them (not recorded which). The TCR originated in an adult woman who had mild COVID-19 (a few samples of this study predate the infection). Cell type and time point are not known. CDR3 sequence reads: CASSQERLAGVEQFF. CDR3 nucleotides: TGCGCCAGCAGCCAAGAGAGGCTAGCGGGAGTCGAGCAGTTCTTC.